This T cell receptor (beta chain) was documented in a study of shared T cell receptors in the human thymus. Some clones are missing from TCRdb's copy, which holds only in-frame ones; the method was immunoSEQ multiplex PCR. In the table there are hundreds of thousands of clones, around 87% of which are singletons. The CDR3 runs to 16 residues. V dropped 0 bases and J dropped 2; count of bases not matched to a gene: 3. CDR1 and CDR2 (germline): KGHSH, LQKENI. This sample also appeared in a second study, on human thymus T cells. As that report states: Corrective surgery for congenital heart defects was being performed on the healthy Finnish infants who served as donors. Resections from corrective heart surgery supplied the thymus tissue. Use of V and J genes seemed skewed within the thymic and blood repertoires. Unrelated individuals were reported by related research to share highly overlapping thymic repertoires.

This chain uses TRBV18 with TRBJ2-3, with TRBD1 identical over 9 bases. The sample consisted of thymocytes. This sequence originates from a boy younger than two with a congenital heart defect. CDR3 nucleotides: TGTGCCAGCTCACCACCGAGGGACAGGGTCACAGATACGCAGTATTTT. Its protein is CASSPPRDRVTDTQYF.